The clone carrying this T cell receptor beta chain was observed many times. Its antigen is as yet unknown. TCRdb independently ran MiXCR on the 5' RACE reads; one entry per CDR3 protein. The sample holds 35,000 to 45,000 distinct CDR3 sequences; over 20% are singletons and the top ten take about 3.9%. Trimming took 5 bases from V and 2 from J, leaving 12 bases between them. The CDR3 runs to 14 residues. Germline V gene data show CDR1 as MNHNY and CDR2 as SVGAGI (reference sequence). Study-level results: Greatest tumor Treg TCR overlap was with tumor naive CD4+ cells.

Tregs were sorted as CD4+CD25+CD127-/low cells. Sequenced material: Tregs sorted from a lymph node. V gene TRBV6-6 combines with J gene TRBJ2-5; D is perhaps TRBD1 (6 bases). The receptor's source is a female donor with breast cancer. The CDR3 coding sequence is TGTGCCAGCAGTGCCGACAGGCCTCAAGAGACCCAGTACTTC. It codes for CASSADRPQETQYF.